The 5 T cell receptor beta chains below were found in one sample sequenced in a study of patients and donors after allogeneic stem cell transplantation. One entry per CDR3 protein, called by TCRdb with MiXCR from the RT-PCR reads. The table shows hundreds of thousands of distinct CDR3 sequences, with around 40% occurring only once. The sample comprised blood, either unsorted or a sorted T cell fraction (not recorded which). The receptors originated from a human donor who was either an allogeneic HSCT recipient or a stem cell or donor lymphocyte infusion donor (not recorded which). It is not recorded whose cells these are; they may come from a transplant donor.

The table lists this clonotype with a count of one. V gene TRBV4-1 combines with J gene TRBJ2-7; no definite D call. CDR3 length: 16 residues. Germline values: CDR1 MGHRA, CDR2 YSYEKL. The ends were cut back, 1 base at V and 6 bases at J, with 19 bases in the middle. CDR3 DNA: TGCGCCAGCAGCCAAGTCCTGGGATCCCCGATCGGCGAGCAGTACTTC. It specifies CASSQVLGSPIGEQYF.

The V gene is TRBV20-1, the J gene TRBJ2-6, with 8 bases lining up with TRBD1. From germline, CDR1 is DFQATT and CDR2 SNEGSKA (reference sequence). Trimming cost V 6 bases and J 3 bases; bases outside gene matches: 7. The CDR3 runs 15 residues. The CDR3 spells CSARQGRNGANVLTF. In DNA, the CDR3 is TGCAGTGCCCGACAGGGGCGGAATGGGGCCAACGTCCTGACTTTC.

The rearrangement uses TRBV7-9 and TRBJ1-2; 10 bases map to TRBD1. The germline V gene encodes CDR1 SEHNR and CDR2 FQNEAQ (reference sequence). V was clipped by 4 bases and J by 3 bases; unmatched bases: 11. The CDR3 length is 17 residues. This CDR3 reads CASSSILRTGGDYGYTF. The CDR3 DNA reads as TGTGCCAGCAGCTCCATTCTTCGGACAGGGGGAGACTATGGCTACACCTTC.

This chain links TRBV12-3 or TRBV12-4 with TRBJ1-5; weak D call: TRBD1 (6 bases). V dropped 4 bases and J dropped 7 bases, with 14 bases sitting between them. The length of the CDR3 is 14 residues. DNA for the CDR3: TGTGCCAGCAGTTCAACAGGGCCCTTCCAGCCCCAGCATTTT. It yields the protein CASSSTGPFQPQHF.

The chain uses TRBV20-1 and TRBJ1-6; 8 positions agree with TRBD1. With V trimmed by 3 bases and J by 0 bases, 10 bases remained unmatched. The CDR3 sequence is 18 residues long. Germline V CDR1 and CDR2: DFQATT, SNEGSKA (reference sequence). The CDR3 loop reads CSARRGQDDPSYNSPLHF. For the CDR3, the DNA is TGCAGTGCTAGGCGGGGACAGGATGACCCCTCCTATAATTCACCCCTCCACTTT.